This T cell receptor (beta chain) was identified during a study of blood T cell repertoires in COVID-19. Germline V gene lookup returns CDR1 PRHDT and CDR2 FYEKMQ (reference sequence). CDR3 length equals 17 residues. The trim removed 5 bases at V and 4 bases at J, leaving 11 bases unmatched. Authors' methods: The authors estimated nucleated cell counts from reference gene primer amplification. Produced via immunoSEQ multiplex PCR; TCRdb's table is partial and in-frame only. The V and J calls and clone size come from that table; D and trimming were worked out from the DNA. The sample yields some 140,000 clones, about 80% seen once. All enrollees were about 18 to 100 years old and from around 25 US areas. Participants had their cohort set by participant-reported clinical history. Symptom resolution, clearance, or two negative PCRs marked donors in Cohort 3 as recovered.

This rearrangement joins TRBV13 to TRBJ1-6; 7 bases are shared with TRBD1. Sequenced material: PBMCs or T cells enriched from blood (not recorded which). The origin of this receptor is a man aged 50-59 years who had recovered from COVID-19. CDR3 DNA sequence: TGTGCCAGCAGCGCAAAGACAGGGCCCACTTATAATTCACCCCTCCACTTT. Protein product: CASSAKTGPTYNSPLHF.